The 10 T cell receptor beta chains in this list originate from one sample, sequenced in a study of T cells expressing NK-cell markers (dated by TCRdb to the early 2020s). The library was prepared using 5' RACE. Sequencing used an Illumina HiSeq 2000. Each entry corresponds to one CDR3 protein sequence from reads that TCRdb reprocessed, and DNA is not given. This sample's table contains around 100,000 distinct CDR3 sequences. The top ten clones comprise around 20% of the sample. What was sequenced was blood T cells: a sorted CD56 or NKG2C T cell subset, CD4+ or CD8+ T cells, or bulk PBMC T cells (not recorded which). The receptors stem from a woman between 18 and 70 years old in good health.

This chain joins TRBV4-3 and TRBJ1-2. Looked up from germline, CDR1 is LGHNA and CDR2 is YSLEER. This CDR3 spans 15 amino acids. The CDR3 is CASSQEVPGNYGYTF.

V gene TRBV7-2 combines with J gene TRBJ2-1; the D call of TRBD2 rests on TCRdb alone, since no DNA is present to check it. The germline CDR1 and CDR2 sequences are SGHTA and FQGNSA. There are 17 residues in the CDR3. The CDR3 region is CASSSYGTSGSFNEQFF. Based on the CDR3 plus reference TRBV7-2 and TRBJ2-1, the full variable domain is GAGVSQSPSNKVTEKGKDVELRCDPISGHTALYWYRQSLGQGLEFLIYFQGNSAPDKSGLPSDRFSAERTGGSVSTLTIQRTQQEDSAVYLCASSSYGTSGSFNEQFFGPGTRLTVL.

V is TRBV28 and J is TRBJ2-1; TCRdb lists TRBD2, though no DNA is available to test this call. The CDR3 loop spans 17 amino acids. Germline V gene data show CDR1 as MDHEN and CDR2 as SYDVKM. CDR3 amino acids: CASSLSTSGYLPNEQFF.

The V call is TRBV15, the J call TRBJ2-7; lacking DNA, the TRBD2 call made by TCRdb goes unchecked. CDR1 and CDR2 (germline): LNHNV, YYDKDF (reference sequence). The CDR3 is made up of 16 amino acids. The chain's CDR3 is CATSRDLTSSPYEQYF.

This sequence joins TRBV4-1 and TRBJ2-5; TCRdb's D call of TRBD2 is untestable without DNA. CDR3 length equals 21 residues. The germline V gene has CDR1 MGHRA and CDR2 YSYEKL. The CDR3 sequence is CASSQAPGLAGKGPIQETQYF.

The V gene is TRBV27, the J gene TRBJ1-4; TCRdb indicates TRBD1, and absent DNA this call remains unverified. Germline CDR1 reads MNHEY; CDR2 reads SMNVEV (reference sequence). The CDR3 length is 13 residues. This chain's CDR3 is CASRTGGSEKLFF.

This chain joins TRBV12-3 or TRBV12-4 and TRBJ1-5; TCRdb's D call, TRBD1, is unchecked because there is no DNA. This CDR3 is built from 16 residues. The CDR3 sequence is CASSLHRTESNQPQHF.

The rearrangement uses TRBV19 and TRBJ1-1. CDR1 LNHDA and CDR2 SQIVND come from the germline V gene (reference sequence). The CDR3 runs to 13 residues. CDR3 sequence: CASSIRIRTEAFF.

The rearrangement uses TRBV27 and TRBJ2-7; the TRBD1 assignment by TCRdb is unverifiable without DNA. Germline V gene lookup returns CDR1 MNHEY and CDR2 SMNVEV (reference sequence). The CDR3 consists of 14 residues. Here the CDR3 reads CASGDNRFSYEQYF.

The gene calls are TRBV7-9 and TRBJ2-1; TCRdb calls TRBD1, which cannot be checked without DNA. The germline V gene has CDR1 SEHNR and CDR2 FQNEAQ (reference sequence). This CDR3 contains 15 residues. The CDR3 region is CASSPRTGKNNEQFF.